This TCR beta chain was documented in a study of response to subunit inactivated influenza vaccine. Overall study findings and caveats: Each seasonal flu vaccination may recruit only limited new T cells, authors suggested.

From the RT-PCR reads, TCRdb called clonotypes with MiXCR, one entry per CDR3 protein. The sample shows under 850,000 distinct CDR3 sequences, around a sixth of them seen only once. Trimming took 4 bases from V and 2 from J, leaving 9 bases between them. Germline V gene data show CDR1 as SQVTM and CDR2 as ANQGSEA. The CDR3 contains 12 residues. This clonotype was found many times. No antigen is known for it. The chain joins TRBV29-1 to TRBJ2-7; D gene uncertain. This TCR was recovered from a man aged 50-59 years who received an inactivated influenza vaccine. The sample was PBMCs from blood, taken approximately 5 days after vaccination. The CDR3 DNA sequence: TGCAGCGTTGGTGGCAGCCCCTACGAGCAGTACTTC. This sequence encodes CSVGGSPYEQYF.